The sequence of this T cell receptor beta chain was determined in a study of technical replicates of blood from a few donors. Produced via immunoSEQ multiplex PCR; TCRdb's table is partial and in-frame only. Here the sample spans just over 95,000 clones, approximately 94% being singletons. Trimming took off 10 bases at V and 4 bases at J, with 22 bases between the two ends. This CDR3 has 15 amino acids. CDR1 MDHEN and CDR2 SYDVKM come from the germline V gene. This TCR was recovered from a human donor in good health. J is TRBJ1-1 and V is TRBV28, with a possible D match to TRBD1 (6 bases). The sequenced sample consisted of T cells isolated from PBMCs. DNA of the CDR3: TGTGCCACCAAGCTACCACAGGGAATAACCACTGAAGCTTTCTTT. It translates to CATKLPQGITTEAFF.